This is a list of T cell receptor beta chains from one sample in a study of identical twins. TCRdb independently ran MiXCR on the 5' RACE reads; one entry per CDR3 protein. The sample carries 450,000 or so distinct CDR3 sequences, 14% recorded once. A further study also used this sample, focusing on yellow fever vaccine responses in identical twins.

Source material: CD4+ T cells sorted from blood. Every receptor here comes from a woman aged 18-30 years in good health. The CDR3 runs from the conserved cysteine through the conserved F or W. A D gene is named only where the DNA matches it firmly. The listing skips clone size in some rows; elsewhere it reads once, few, many or a size class.

v_call,clone_size,j_call,d_call,cdr3_aa,cdr3_nt
TRBV6-6,few,TRBJ2-7,NA,CASRSPPYEQYF,TGTGCCAGCAGATCACCTCCCTACGAGCAGTACTTC
TRBV7-9,few,TRBJ1-1,NA,CASRNGQLNTEAFF,TGTGCCAGCAGGAACGGACAGTTGAACACTGAAGCTTTCTTT
TRBV2,few,TRBJ2-7,TRBD2,CASSEKTSGPYEQYF,TGTGCCAGCAGTGAAAAGACTAGCGGTCCCTACGAGCAGTACTTC
TRBV20-1,NA,TRBJ2-7,NA,CSAPRSSYEQYF,TGCAGTGCCCCCCGGTCCTCCTACGAGCAGTACTTC
TRBV6-2/TRBV6-3,NA,TRBJ2-7,NA,CASSLEGASELYF,TGTGCCAGCAGTCTGGAGGGGGCTAGCGAATTATACTTC
TRBV14,NA,TRBJ2-5,TRBD2,CASSQVAGGQETQYF,TGTGCCAGCAGCCAAGTAGCGGGAGGTCAAGAGACCCAGTACTTC
TRBV4-2,NA,TRBJ2-1,NA,CASSELPKGGSYNEQFF,TGTGCCAGCAGCGAACTCCCCAAGGGGGGATCCTACAATGAGCAGTTCTTC
TRBV5-1,many,TRBJ2-7,TRBD2,CASRVVTSVSEQYF,TGCGCCAGCAGAGTTGTGACTAGCGTCTCCGAGCAGTACTTC
TRBV14,NA,TRBJ2-1,TRBD1,CASSQGTGGQFF,TGTGCCAGCAGCCAAGGGACAGGTGGGCAGTTCTTC
TRBV28,NA,TRBJ1-2,NA,CASSTNGPYYGYTF,TGTGCCAGCAGTACCAATGGACCATACTATGGCTACACCTTC
TRBV9,NA,TRBJ2-1,TRBD2,CASSDSGRANEQFF,TGTGCCAGCAGCGATAGCGGGAGGGCCAATGAGCAGTTCTTC
TRBV20-1,few,TRBJ2-3,NA,CSAMDREGSADTQYF,TGCAGTGCTATGGACAGGGAGGGCTCAGCGGATACGCAGTATTTT
TRBV4-3,few,TRBJ2-3,NA,CASSRRDAGTDTQYF,TGCGCCAGCAGCAGGCGGGACGCAGGCACAGATACGCAGTATTTT
TRBV7-9,few,TRBJ2-2,NA,CASSLGQPASTGELFF,TGTGCCAGCAGCTTAGGACAACCGGCCAGCACCGGGGAGCTGTTTTTT
TRBV29-1,few,TRBJ1-1,NA,CSVTWGGPQAFF,TGCAGCGTCACCTGGGGGGGTCCACAAGCTTTCTTT
TRBV6-2/TRBV6-3,few,TRBJ2-2,NA,CASSYPRDRNTGELFF,TGTGCCAGCAGTTACCCGAGGGACCGTAACACCGGGGAGCTGTTTTTT
TRBV6-1,NA,TRBJ1-3,NA,CASSGFYSGNTIYF,TGTGCCAGCAGTGGCTTCTACTCTGGAAACACCATATATTTT
TRBV28,few,TRBJ2-1,TRBD2,CASSVIAGVNEQFF,TGTGCCAGCAGTGTCATAGCGGGGGTCAATGAGCAGTTCTTC
TRBV7-2,NA,TRBJ2-7,NA,CASSSLVLEQYF,TGTGCCAGCAGCTCTCTAGTTCTCGAGCAGTACTTC
TRBV12-3/TRBV12-4,NA,TRBJ2-5,NA,CASSRGGLPETQYF,TGTGCCAGCAGTCGCGGAGGCTTACCTGAGACCCAGTACTTC
TRBV6-5,few,TRBJ1-1,NA,CASSYPPFRGRNTEAFF,TGTGCCAGCAGTTATCCTCCCTTCAGGGGTCGGAACACTGAAGCTTTCTTT
TRBV7-2,few,TRBJ2-7,NA,CASSLQGESYEQYF,TGTGCCAGCAGCTTACAGGGAGAATCCTACGAGCAGTACTTC
TRBV12-3/TRBV12-4,few,TRBJ2-2,NA,CASSFLGRKNTGELFF,TGTGCCAGCAGTTTTTTGGGGCGGAAGAACACCGGGGAGCTGTTTTTT
TRBV20-1,NA,TRBJ2-1,NA,CSAPGYANEQFF,TGCAGTGCCCCTGGGTACGCCAATGAGCAGTTCTTC
TRBV6-2/TRBV6-3,NA,TRBJ2-2,NA,CASSYSWGSPGELFF,TGTGCCAGCAGTTACAGCTGGGGGTCCCCCGGGGAGCTGTTTTTT
TRBV28,few,TRBJ1-6,TRBD1,CASSQTGPSYNSPLHF,TGTGCCAGCAGCCAGACAGGGCCTAGCTATAATTCACCCCTCCACTTT
TRBV7-2,few,TRBJ2-3,TRBD1,CASSKRTGSTDTQYF,TGTGCCAGCAGCAAGAGGACAGGGAGCACAGATACGCAGTATTTT
TRBV6-1,few,TRBJ1-2,NA,CASTRISRVVDGYTF,TGTGCCAGCACGCGGATTAGTCGTGTTGTGGATGGCTACACCTTC
TRBV19,NA,TRBJ1-5,NA,CASSIPGRKQPQHF,TGTGCCAGTAGTATTCCCGGGCGGAAGCAGCCCCAGCATTTT
TRBV20-1,NA,TRBJ2-5,NA,CSAPRRGRETQYF,TGCAGTGCCCCGAGAAGGGGGAGGGAGACCCAGTACTTC
TRBV20-1,few,TRBJ2-1,NA,CRPGGTYNEQFF,TGCAGGCCAGGAGGCACCTACAATGAGCAGTTCTTC
TRBV9,NA,TRBJ2-3,TRBD2,CASSPETSGRADTQYF,TGTGCCAGCAGCCCAGAGACCAGCGGGAGAGCAGATACGCAGTATTTT
TRBV7-8,few,TRBJ2-7,NA,CASSFQGPSYEQYF,TGTGCCAGCAGCTTTCAGGGGCCCTCCTACGAGCAGTACTTC
TRBV13,few,TRBJ2-4,NA,CASSSGLQRAKNIQYF,TGTGCCAGCAGCTCCGGACTGCAAAGAGCCAAAAACATTCAGTACTTC
TRBV5-6,NA,TRBJ2-1,NA,CASSRPRAYNEQFF,TGTGCCAGCAGCCGCCCAAGAGCTTACAATGAGCAGTTCTTC
TRBV4-2,few,TRBJ2-3,TRBD2,CASSPGGFVAGGTDTQYF,TGTGCCAGCAGCCCAGGCGGCTTCGTAGCGGGAGGAACAGATACGCAGTATTTT
TRBV6-1,few,TRBJ2-1,TRBD2,CASGLAGLSSYNEQFF,TGTGCCAGCGGGCTAGCGGGCTTAAGCTCCTACAATGAGCAGTTCTTC
TRBV19,few,TRBJ2-5,TRBD2,CASSIGGRGETQYF,TGTGCCAGTAGTATTGGCGGGAGAGGAGAGACCCAGTACTTC
TRBV7-2,few,TRBJ2-1,NA,CASSLGTQREQFF,TGTGCCAGCAGCTTAGGAACCCAACGGGAGCAGTTCTTC
TRBV7-6,few,TRBJ2-7,NA,CASSLTTGPAYEQYF,TGTGCCAGCAGCTTAACCACAGGGCCCGCCTACGAGCAGTACTTC